This TCR beta chain is drawn from a study of cytomegalovirus exposure and HLA in healthy donors. Study in general: Approximately 80 million unique TCRs from HLA-typed donors were held in an early data release.

Whole-study findings and limits: Segments of the TCR beta V type were, in most cases, productive about 90% or about 30% of the time in an earlier analysis.

Germline V gene sequence: CDR1 LGHNT, CDR2 FRNRAP. This CDR3 has 14 residues. V lost 3 bases and J 5 bases, leaving 8 bases between the germline ends. PCR primers comprised 60 Vbeta and 13 Jbeta primers. Only in-frame clones appear in the TCRdb table, and some are missing; sequencing was by immunoSEQ multiplex PCR. The sample lists 190,000 or so clones, under 85% seen once, with 1.6% in the top ten. In regard to this clone: Its antigen is as yet unknown.

Input material: PBMCs. This receptor was taken from a man aged 45-65 years in good health and CMV-seronegative. The rearrangement uses TRBV12-5 and TRBJ1-6, with unresolved D. The CDR3 spells CASGFGGNNSPLHF. DNA for the CDR3: TGTGCTAGTGGTTTTGGAGGGAATAATTCACCCCTCCACTTT.